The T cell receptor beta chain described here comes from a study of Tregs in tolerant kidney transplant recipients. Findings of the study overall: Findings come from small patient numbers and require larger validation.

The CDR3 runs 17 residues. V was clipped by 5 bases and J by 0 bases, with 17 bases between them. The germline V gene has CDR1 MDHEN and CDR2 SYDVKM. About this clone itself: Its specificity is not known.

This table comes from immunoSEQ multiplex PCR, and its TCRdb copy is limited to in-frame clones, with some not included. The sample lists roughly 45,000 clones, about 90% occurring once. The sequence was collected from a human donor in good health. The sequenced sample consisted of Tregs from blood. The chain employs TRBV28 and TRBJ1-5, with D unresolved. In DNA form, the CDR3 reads TGTGCCAGCAGTCTACGCATAACGGGCCATAGCAATCAGCCCCAGCATTTT. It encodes CASSLRITGHSNQPQHF. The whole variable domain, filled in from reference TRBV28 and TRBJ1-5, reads DVKVTQSSRYLVKRTGEKVFLECVQDMDHENMFWYRQDPGLGLRLIYFSYDVKMKEKGDIPEGYSVSREKKERFSLILESASTNQTSMYLCASSLRITGHSNQPQHFGDGTRLSIL.